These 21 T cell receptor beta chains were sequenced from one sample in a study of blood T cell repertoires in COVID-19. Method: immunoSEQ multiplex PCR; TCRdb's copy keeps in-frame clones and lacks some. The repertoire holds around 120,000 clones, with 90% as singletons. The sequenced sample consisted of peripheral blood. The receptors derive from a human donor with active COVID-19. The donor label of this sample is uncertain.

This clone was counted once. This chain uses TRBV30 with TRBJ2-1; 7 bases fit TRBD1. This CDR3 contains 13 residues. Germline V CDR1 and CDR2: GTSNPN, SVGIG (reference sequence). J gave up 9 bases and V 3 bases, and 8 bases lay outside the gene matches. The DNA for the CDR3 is TGTGCCTGGAGGCATGGACAGGCTGGTGAGCAGTTCTTC. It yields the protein CAWRHGQAGEQFF. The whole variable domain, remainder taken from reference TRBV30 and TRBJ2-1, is SQTIHQWPATLVQPVGSPLSLECTVEGTSNPNLYWYRQAAGRGLQLLFYSVGIGQISSEVPQNLSASRPQDRQFILSSKKLLLSDSGFYLCAWRHGQAGEQFFGPGTRLTVL.

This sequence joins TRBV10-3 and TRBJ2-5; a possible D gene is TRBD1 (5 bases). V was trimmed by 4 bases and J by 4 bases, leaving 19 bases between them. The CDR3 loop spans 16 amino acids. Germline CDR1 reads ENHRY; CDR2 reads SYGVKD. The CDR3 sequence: CAISGGIGVRGETQYF. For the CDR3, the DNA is TGTGCCATCAGTGGGGGAATAGGGGTAAGGGGAGAGACCCAGTACTTC.

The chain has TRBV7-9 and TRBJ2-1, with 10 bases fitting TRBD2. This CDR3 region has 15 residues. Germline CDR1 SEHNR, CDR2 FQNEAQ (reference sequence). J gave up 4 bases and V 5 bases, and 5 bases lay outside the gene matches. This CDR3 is CASSASAGGYNEQFF. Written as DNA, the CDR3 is TGTGCCAGCAGCGCCTCAGCGGGGGGGTACAATGAGCAGTTCTTC.

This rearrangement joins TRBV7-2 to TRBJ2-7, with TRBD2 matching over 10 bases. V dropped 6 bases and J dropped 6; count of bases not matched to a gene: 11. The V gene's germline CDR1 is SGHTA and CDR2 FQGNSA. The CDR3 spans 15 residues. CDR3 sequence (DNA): TGTGCCAGCAGGAGTAGCGGGGGGTTAGTCGGCGAGCAGTACTTC. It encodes CASRSSGGLVGEQYF.

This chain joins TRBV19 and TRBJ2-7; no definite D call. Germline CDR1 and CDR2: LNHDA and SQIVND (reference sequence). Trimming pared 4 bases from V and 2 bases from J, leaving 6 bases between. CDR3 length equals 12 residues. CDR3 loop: CASSTDTYEQYF. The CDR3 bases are TGTGCCAGTAGTACAGATACCTACGAGCAGTACTTC.

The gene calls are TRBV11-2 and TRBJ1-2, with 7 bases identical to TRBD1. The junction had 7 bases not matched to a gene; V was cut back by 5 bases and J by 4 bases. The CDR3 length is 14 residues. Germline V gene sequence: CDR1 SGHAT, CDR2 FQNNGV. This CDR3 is CASSRDRGTYGYTF. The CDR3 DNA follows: TGTGCCAGCAGCCGGGACAGAGGAACCTATGGCTACACCTTC.

CDR3: CASGLVLGWGHEKLFF. As DNA, the CDR3 is TGTGCTAGTGGTTTGGTACTTGGATGGGGGCATGAAAAACTGTTTTTT. The V and J genes are TRBV12-5 and TRBJ1-4, with D perhaps TRBD1 (6 bases). Trimming removed 0 bases from V and 6 bases from J, with 14 bases in between. This CDR3 has 16 amino acids. From germline, CDR1 is LGHNT and CDR2 FRNRAP.

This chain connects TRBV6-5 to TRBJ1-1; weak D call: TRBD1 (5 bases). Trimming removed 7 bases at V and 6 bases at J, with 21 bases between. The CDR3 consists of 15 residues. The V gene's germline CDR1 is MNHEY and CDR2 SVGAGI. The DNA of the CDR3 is TGTGCCAGCACTTTATGGTTCGACAGCGACCCTGAAGCTTTCTTT. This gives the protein CASTLWFDSDPEAFF.

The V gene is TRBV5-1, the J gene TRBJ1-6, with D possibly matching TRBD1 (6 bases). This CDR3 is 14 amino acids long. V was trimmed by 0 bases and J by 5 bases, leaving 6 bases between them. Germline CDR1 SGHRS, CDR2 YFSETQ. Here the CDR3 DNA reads TGCGCCAGCAGCTTGGGGACAGATAATTCACCCCTCCACTTT. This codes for CASSLGTDNSPLHF.

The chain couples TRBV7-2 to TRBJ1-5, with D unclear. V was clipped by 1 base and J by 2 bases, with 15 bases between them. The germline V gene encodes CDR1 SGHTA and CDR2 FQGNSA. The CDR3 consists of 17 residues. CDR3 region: CASSLVGGSQGNQPQHF. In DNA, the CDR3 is TGTGCCAGCAGCTTAGTTGGCGGGAGTCAGGGCAATCAGCCCCAGCATTTT.

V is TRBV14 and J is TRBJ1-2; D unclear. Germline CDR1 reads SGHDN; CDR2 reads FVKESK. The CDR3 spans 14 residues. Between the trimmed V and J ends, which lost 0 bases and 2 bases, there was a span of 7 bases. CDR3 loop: CASSQDRGNYGYTF. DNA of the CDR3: TGTGCCAGCAGCCAAGATCGAGGGAACTATGGCTACACCTTC.

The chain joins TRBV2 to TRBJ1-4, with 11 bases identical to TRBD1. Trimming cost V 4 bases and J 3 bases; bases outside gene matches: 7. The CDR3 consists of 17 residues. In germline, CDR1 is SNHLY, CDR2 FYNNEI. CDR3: CASSAGTGGAPNEKLFF. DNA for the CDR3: TGTGCCAGCAGTGCCGGGACAGGGGGTGCACCTAATGAAAAACTGTTTTTT.

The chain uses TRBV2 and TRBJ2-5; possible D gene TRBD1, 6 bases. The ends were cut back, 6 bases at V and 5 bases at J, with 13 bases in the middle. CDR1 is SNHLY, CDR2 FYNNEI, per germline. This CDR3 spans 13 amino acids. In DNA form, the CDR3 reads TGTGCCAGCAGCAACACAGGGCGGGAGACCCAGTACTTC. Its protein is CASSNTGRETQYF.

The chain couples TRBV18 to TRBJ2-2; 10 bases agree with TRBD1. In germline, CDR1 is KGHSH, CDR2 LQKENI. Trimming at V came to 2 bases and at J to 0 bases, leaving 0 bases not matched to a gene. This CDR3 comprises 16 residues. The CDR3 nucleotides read TGTGCCAGCTCACCAGGGACAGGGGCGAACACCGGGGAGCTGTTTTTT. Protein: CASSPGTGANTGELFF.

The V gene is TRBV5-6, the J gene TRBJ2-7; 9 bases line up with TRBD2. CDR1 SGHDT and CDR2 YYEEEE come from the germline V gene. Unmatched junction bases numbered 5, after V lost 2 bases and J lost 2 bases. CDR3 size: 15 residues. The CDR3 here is CASSFAGGLTYEQYF. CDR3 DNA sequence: TGTGCCAGCAGCTTCGCGGGGGGGCTCACCTACGAGCAGTACTTC.

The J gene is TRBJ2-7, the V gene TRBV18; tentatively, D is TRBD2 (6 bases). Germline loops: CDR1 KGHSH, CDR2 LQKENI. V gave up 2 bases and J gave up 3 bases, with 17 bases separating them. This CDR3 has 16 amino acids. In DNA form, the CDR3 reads TGTGCCAGCTCACCAATGGGTAGCGGATCCATCTACGAGCAGTACTTC. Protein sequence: CASSPMGSGSIYEQYF.

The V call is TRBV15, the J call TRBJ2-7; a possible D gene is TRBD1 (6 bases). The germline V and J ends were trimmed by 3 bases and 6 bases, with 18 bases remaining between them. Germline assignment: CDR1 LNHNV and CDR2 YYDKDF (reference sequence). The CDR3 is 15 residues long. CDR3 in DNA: TGTGCCACCAGCAGGGCTATTACAGGGCGCGGCGAGCAGTACTTC. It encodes CATSRAITGRGEQYF.

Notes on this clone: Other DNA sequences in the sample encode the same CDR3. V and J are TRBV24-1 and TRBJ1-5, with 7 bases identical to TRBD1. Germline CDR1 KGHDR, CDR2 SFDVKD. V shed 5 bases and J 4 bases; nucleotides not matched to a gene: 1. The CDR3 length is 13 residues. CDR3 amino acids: CATSAGGNQPQHF. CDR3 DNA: TGTGCCACCAGTGCAGGGGGGAATCAGCCCCAGCATTTT.

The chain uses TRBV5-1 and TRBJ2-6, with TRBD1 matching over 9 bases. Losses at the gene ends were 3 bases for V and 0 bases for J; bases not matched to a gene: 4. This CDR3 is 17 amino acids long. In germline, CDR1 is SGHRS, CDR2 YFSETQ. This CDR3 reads CASSWGQGFSGANVLTF. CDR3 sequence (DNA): TGCGCCAGCAGCTGGGGACAGGGATTCTCTGGGGCCAACGTCCTGACTTTC.

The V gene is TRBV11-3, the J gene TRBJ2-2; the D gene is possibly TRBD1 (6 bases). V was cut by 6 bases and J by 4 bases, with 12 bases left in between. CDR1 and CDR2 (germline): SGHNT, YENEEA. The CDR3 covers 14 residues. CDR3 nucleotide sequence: TGTGCCAGCAGACAGGGCGCGGGCACCGGGGAGCTGTTTTTT. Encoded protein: CASRQGAGTGELFF.

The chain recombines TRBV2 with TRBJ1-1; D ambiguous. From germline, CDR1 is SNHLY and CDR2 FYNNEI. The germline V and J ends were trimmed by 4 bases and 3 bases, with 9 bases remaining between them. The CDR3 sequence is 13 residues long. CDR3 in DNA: TGTGCCAGCAGTGCCGGGATGTACACTGAAGCTTTCTTT. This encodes CASSAGMYTEAFF.